These 21 T cell receptor beta chains came from one sample sequenced in a study of beta chain features in type 1 diabetes. Expressed TCRB transcripts were sequenced because the isolated RNA had all been reverse transcribed beforehand. Sequencing used immunoSEQ multiplex PCR; TCRdb keeps in-frame clones, though not all of them. Of some 190,000 clones listed, about 8% are singletons. The study, taken as a whole, reports: Moderate yet significant TCRB CDR3 shortening was seen in Type 1 diabetes patients in all four CD4+ subsets.

The antigens for these receptors are not known. Sample: central memory CD4+ T cells from blood. The receptors derive from a woman aged 40 to 55 with type 1 diabetes.

CDR3 residues: CASSEFGVPIQYF. CDR3 in DNA: TGTGCCAGCAGTGAATTCGGGGTCCCCATTCAGTACTTC. The chain combines TRBV25-1 with TRBJ2-4, with D possibly matching TRBD2 (5 bases). This CDR3 is 13 amino acids long. V lost 1 base, J lost 9 bases, and 10 bases lay in between. From germline, CDR1 is MGHDK and CDR2 SYGVNS.

Only a few counts were recorded for this clone. One end of the junction varies from germline; a read error may be responsible. The chain links TRBV6-5 to TRBJ1-6; no firm D call. CDR1 and CDR2 from the germline V gene are MNHEY and SVGAGI. CDR3 size: 13 residues. The CDR3 sequence: CASSEFADSPLHF. The CDR3 DNA reads TGCGCCAGCAGTGAGTTTGCGGATTCACCCCTCCACTTT.

This clone was seen just once. The V gene is TRBV7-2, the J gene TRBJ2-3, with 9 bases aligning to TRBD1. Germline CDR1 and CDR2: SGHTA and FQGNSA. This CDR3 comprises 17 residues. Trimming cost V 1 base and J 7 bases; bases outside gene matches: 12. CDR3 sequence (DNA): TGTGCCAGCAGCTTAGGACTGACAGGGGGAAGGAGGAATACGCAGTATTTT. This codes for CASSLGLTGGRRNTQYF.

The chain links TRBV6-6 to TRBJ2-1, with 13 positions matching TRBD2. The CDR3 is 16 amino acids. Losses at the gene ends were 5 bases for V and 4 bases for J; bases not matched to a gene: 5. Germline values: CDR1 MNHNY, CDR2 SVGAGI (reference sequence). The CDR3 here is CASSGPGLAGYNEQFF. Here the CDR3 DNA reads TGTGCCAGCAGTGGGCCGGGACTAGCGGGATACAATGAGCAGTTCTTC.

This clone was counted a few times. This chain uses TRBV28 with TRBJ2-1; 7 nucleotides agree with TRBD1. With 5 bases clipped from V and 7 bases from J, the junction kept 5 bases outside the gene matches. Germline CDR1 reads MDHEN; CDR2 reads SYDVKM. The CDR3 sequence is 13 residues long. In DNA, the CDR3 is TGTGCCAGCAGTAAAACAGGGGTTAATGAGCAGTTCTTC. This codes for CASSKTGVNEQFF.

The table lists this clone with a few counts. J is TRBJ1-1 and V is TRBV4-2, with TRBD1 as a possible D gene (5 bases). Germline assignment: CDR1 LGHNA and CDR2 YNFKEQ. The V and J ends lost 6 bases and 0 bases respectively, with 17 bases between them. This CDR3 has 16 residues. The CDR3 is CASRSALRQLNTEAFF. The CDR3 DNA is TGTGCCAGCAGATCCGCGCTTAGACAGCTGAACACTGAAGCTTTCTTT.

The chain recombines TRBV7-2 with TRBJ2-7, with 7 bases identical to TRBD1. The CDR3 runs to 12 residues. V shed 6 bases and J 3 bases; nucleotides not matched to a gene: 2. Germline V CDR1 and CDR2: SGHTA, FQGNSA. CDR3 loop: CASSRQGYEQYF. The CDR3 coding sequence is TGTGCCAGCAGTCGACAGGGCTACGAGCAGTACTTC.

The V and J genes are TRBV7-9 and TRBJ1-1, with D tentatively TRBD1 (5 bases). CDR3 size: 15 residues. V lost 5 bases and J lost 3, with 16 bases in between. Germline lookup yields CDR1 SEHNR and CDR2 FQNEAQ (reference sequence). CDR3 sequence (DNA): TGTGCCAGCAGCGAATCGGGACTAAAGGACACTGAAGCTTTCTTT. Its protein product is CASSESGLKDTEAFF.

This clone was counted only a few times. The chain uses TRBV15 and TRBJ1-5, with D possibly being TRBD1 (6 bases). The CDR3 length is 17 residues. Trimming removed 1 base from V and 4 bases from J, with 17 bases in between. In germline, CDR1 is LNHNV, CDR2 YYDKDF (reference sequence). This chain's CDR3 is CATSRVTGSTTNQPQHF. The CDR3 DNA is TGTGCCACCAGCAGAGTGACAGGATCTACTACTAATCAGCCCCAGCATTTT.

This chain uses TRBV19 with TRBJ1-5; no clear D gene. The ends were cut back, 6 bases at V and 0 bases at J, with 15 bases in the middle. In germline, CDR1 is LNHDA, CDR2 SQIVND (reference sequence). The CDR3 is made up of 16 amino acids. The CDR3 protein is CASRRKAGYSNQPQHF. The CDR3 bases are TGTGCCAGTAGAAGGAAGGCGGGGTATAGCAATCAGCCCCAGCATTTT.

This chain links TRBV11-3 with TRBJ2-1; 7 bases agree with TRBD2. V dropped 1 base and J dropped 5; count of bases not matched to a gene: 5. Germline V gene lookup returns CDR1 SGHNT and CDR2 YENEEA. The CDR3 has 15 residues. CDR3 protein: CASSLGGRADNEQFF. The CDR3 nucleotides read TGTGCCAGCAGCTTAGGAGGGAGGGCCGACAATGAGCAGTTCTTC.

This clone was seen only a few times. The rearrangement joins TRBV7-2 to TRBJ2-3; 8 nucleotides agree with TRBD1. This CDR3 is built from 15 residues. CDR1 and CDR2 from the germline V gene are SGHTA and FQGNSA. V trimming: 3 bases; J trimming: 5 bases; junction bases outside the gene matches: 7. CDR3 coding DNA: TGTGCCAGCAGCTTCCCTGACAGGGGTAGAGATACGCAGTATTTT. This sequence encodes CASSFPDRGRDTQYF. The full variable domain, completed using reference TRBV7-2 and TRBJ2-3, is GAGVSQSPSNKVTEKGKDVELRCDPISGHTALYWYRQSLGQGLEFLIYFQGNSAPDKSGLPSDRFSAERTGGSVSTLTIQRTQQEDSAVYLCASSFPDRGRDTQYFGPGTRLTVL.

This chain links TRBV7-3 with TRBJ1-2, with 8 bases fitting TRBD1. The CDR3 is 14 residues long. V dropped 5 bases and J dropped 6; count of bases not matched to a gene: 8. Germline lookup yields CDR1 SGHTA and CDR2 FQGTGA. The CDR3 DNA reads as TGTGCCAGCAGCCGCAGGGGGCGCGAGGATGGCTACACCTTC. It specifies CASSRRGREDGYTF.

The sample holds a few counts of this clone. CDR3 sequence: CASSYLTTDTQYF. CDR3 bases: TGTGCCAGCAGTTACCTAACGACAGATACGCAGTATTTT. The chain carries TRBV6-5 and TRBJ2-3; D remains ambiguous. This CDR3 spans 13 amino acids. The V gene lost 2 bases and the J gene lost 3 bases, with 6 bases spanning the gap. Germline V gene sequence: CDR1 MNHEY, CDR2 SVGAGI.

The V gene is TRBV5-4, the J gene TRBJ1-1; TRBD1 is a possible D gene (6 bases). V shed 6 bases and J shed 2 bases, with 17 bases lying between them. Germline loops: CDR1 SGHNT, CDR2 YYREEE (reference sequence). The CDR3 is 15 residues long. The CDR3 loop is CASTRGLIANTEAFF. CDR3 sequence (DNA): TGTGCCAGCACCAGGGGACTAATCGCCAACACTGAAGCTTTCTTT.

This clone was seen a handful of times. The rearrangement joins TRBV18 to TRBJ2-3, with D tentatively TRBD1 (7 bases). Trimming took 3 bases from V and 4 from J, leaving 11 bases between them. This CDR3 has 14 residues. Per germline, CDR1 KGHSH and CDR2 LQKENI. The CDR3 nucleotides read TGTGCCAGCTCACCCCCAGGGGGGCCAGATACGCAGTATTTT. Protein sequence: CASSPPGGPDTQYF.

In its sample, this clone was seen a few times. The chain is built from TRBV23-1 and TRBJ1-1; D uncertain. TRBV23-1 is recorded as an ORF, its role being uncertain. The CDR3 runs 14 residues. Trimming left V 4 bases short and J 1 base short, with 10 bases between. The DNA for the CDR3 is TGCGCCAGCAGTCGACGGGAGCCGAACACTGAAGCTTTCTTT. It yields the protein CASSRREPNTEAFF.

There are many counts of this clone. The chain uses TRBV27 and TRBJ1-5; D is undetermined. The germline CDR1 and CDR2 sequences are MNHEY and SMNVEV (reference sequence). Trimming shortened V by 10 bases and J by 4 bases, and 17 bases separated the two germline ends. The length of the CDR3 is 14 residues. The CDR3 region has the DNA TGTGCCACCGCGTCAATGGGCCCGAATCAGCCCCAGCATTTT. Translating it yields CATASMGPNQPQHF.

This clone has a handful of counts. This chain links TRBV7-6 with TRBJ2-3, with a tentative D call TRBD2 (5 bases). Germline V lookup: CDR1 SGHVS, CDR2 FNYEAQ. V was pared by 0 bases and J by 2 bases, with 12 bases between. This CDR3 is built from 16 residues. CDR3 sequence: CASSLAASSHTDTQYF. In DNA form, the CDR3 reads TGTGCCAGCAGCTTAGCGGCTAGCAGCCACACAGATACGCAGTATTTT.

This clone was detected a few times. The rearrangement links TRBV5-8 to TRBJ1-5; 8 bases map to TRBD1. V trimming: 3 bases; J trimming: 3 bases; junction bases outside the gene matches: 8. This CDR3 contains 16 residues. CDR1 is SGHTS, CDR2 YDEGEE, per germline. CDR3 amino acids: CASSSRTGIANQPQHF. CDR3 coding DNA: TGTGCCAGCAGCTCGAGGACAGGGATTGCCAATCAGCCCCAGCATTTT. The full variable domain, in which reference TRBV5-8 and TRBJ1-5 provide the parts outside the CDR3, is EAGVTQSPTHLIKTRGQQATLRCSPISGHTSVYWYQQALGLGLQFLLWYDEGEERNRGNFPPRFSGRQFPNYSSELNVNALELEDSALYLCASSSRTGIANQPQHFGDGTRLSIL.

This clone has only a few counts. V usage is TRBV29-1 and J usage is TRBJ1-3; the D is unclear. V lost 4 bases, J lost 5 bases, and 9 bases lay in between. This CDR3 has 12 amino acids. The germline V gene encodes CDR1 SQVTM and CDR2 ANQGSEA. CDR3 loop: CSVAGRRNTIYF. The CDR3 nucleotides are TGCAGCGTTGCGGGTAGGAGAAACACCATATATTTT.